The 12 T cell receptor beta chains reported below all come from one sample, sequenced in a study of tumor and adjacent non-tumor tissue in lung cancer. TCRbeta libraries were built with three rounds of nested PCR, modified from ARM-PCR. TCRdb re-called the multiplex PCR reads with MiXCR, one entry per CDR3 protein. The sample lists over 110,000 distinct CDR3 sequences, around 66% seen once, with about 18% in the top ten. The template was RNA from unsorted bulk tissue. Sequencing was performed on lung tumor tissue. These receptors originate from a man aged 55 to 69 with small cell lung cancer.

Details on this clonotype: Given the absence of the conserved phenylalanine or tryptophan at the CDR3 end, a read error is likely. V usage is TRBV11-2 and J usage is TRBJ2-2; TRBD1 matches at 8 bases. Germline values: CDR1 SGHAT, CDR2 FQNNGV. After removal of 11 bases from V and 1 base from J, the junction contained 6 bases not matched to a gene. The CDR3 contains 14 residues. DNA of the CDR3: TGTGCCTGCCGCGGGACAGGGAACACCGGGGAGCTGTTTCTT. It translates to CACRGTGNTGELFL.

There are a few counts of this clonotype. Since a much larger clone is just one base distant, this may be a read error. V gene TRBV4-1 combines with J gene TRBJ2-2; 11 positions agree with TRBD2. Germline V gene lookup returns CDR1 MGHRA and CDR2 YSYEKL. This CDR3 has 18 amino acids. Here the CDR3 DNA reads TGCGCCAGCAGCCGACCTCCCCGGGGACTAGCGGTCACCGGGGAGCCGTTTTTT. Encoded protein: CASSRPPRGLAVTGEPFF.

The table lists this clonotype with a few counts. It may be a read error: a sequence one base away is much more abundant. The chain carries TRBV11-2 and TRBJ1-6; maybe TRBD1 (6 bases). The V and J ends lost 3 bases and 9 bases respectively, with 18 bases between them. There are 16 residues in the CDR3. The V gene's germline CDR1 is SGHAT and CDR2 FQNNGV. The CDR3 reads CASSLSPQGSGSPLHF. In DNA, the CDR3 is TGTGCCAGCAGCTTGTCCCCTCAGGGGAGTGGTTCACCCCTCCACTTT.

This clonotype was found a few times. The chain employs TRBV25-1 and TRBJ1-6; TRBD1 is a possible D gene (6 bases). Looked up from germline, CDR1 is MGHDK and CDR2 is SYGVNS. The CDR3 is made up of 13 amino acids. V was clipped by 6 bases and J by 7 bases, with 10 bases between them. CDR3 DNA: TGTGCCAGCAGCCAGGGGTCGAATTCACCCCTCCACTTT. Protein sequence: CASSQGSNSPLHF.

With respect to this clonotype: A read error may be the cause here, since a much bigger clone is one base away. The V and J genes are TRBV11-2 and TRBJ2-2; D call uncertain. CDR3 length: 14 residues. Looked up from germline, CDR1 is SGHAT and CDR2 is FQNNGV. The chain's CDR3 is CVSSLEGGPGELFF. The CDR3, as DNA: TGTGTCAGCAGCTTAGAAGGCGGTCCCGGGGAGCTGTTTTTT.

Details on this clonotype: Mismatch with germline at one junction end may stem from a read error. The chain uses TRBV12-3 or TRBV12-4 and TRBJ2-2; TRBD1 matches at 8 bases. The CDR3 length is 14 residues. The CDR3 loop is CASNGQGWAGELFF. The CDR3 DNA is TGTGCCAGCAATGGACAGGGATGGGCCGGGGAGCTTTTTTTT.

Points on this clonotype: Sequence at one end of the junction differs from germline and may be a read error. The chain is built from TRBV11-1 and TRBJ2-1; 8 bases fit TRBD1. Per germline, CDR1 SGHAT and CDR2 FQDESV (reference sequence). This CDR3 has 16 residues. CDR3 bases: TGTGCCGGCAGCCCAGACAGGGGTCGAATTTACAATGAGCAGTTCTTC. Translated: CAGSPDRGRIYNEQFF.

V usage is TRBV20-1 and J usage is TRBJ1-2, with unresolved D. In germline, CDR1 is DFQATT, CDR2 SNEGSKA (reference sequence). This CDR3 comprises 12 residues. The CDR3 coding sequence is TGCAGAGCTCCAGTATCTGGCTATGGCTACACCTTC. As protein: CRAPVSGYGYTF.

To note about this clonotype: At one end, the junction sequence differs from germline, possibly due to a read error. This rearrangement joins TRBV6-6 to TRBJ1-1, with D hard to call. The CDR3 totals 16 residues. The germline CDR1 and CDR2 sequences are MNHNY and SVGAGI (reference sequence). The CDR3 DNA sequence: TGTGCCAGCAGTTACGTCCCCGGACTTACGGTTAGTGAAACTTTTTTT. Translation gives CASSYVPGLTVSETFF.

The chain is built from TRBV11-2 and TRBJ2-1, with 9 positions matching TRBD1. Losses at the gene ends were 11 bases for V and 4 bases for J; bases not matched to a gene: 9. CDR3 length: 14 amino acids. Germline loops: CDR1 SGHAT, CDR2 FQNNGV. CDR3 protein: CACSLQGAYNEQFF. The CDR3, as DNA: TGTGCCTGTAGTCTACAGGGGGCTTACAATGAGCAGTTCTTC.

The rearrangement joins TRBV5-5 to TRBJ1-2; perhaps TRBD1 as D (5 bases). Germline V gene data show CDR1 as SGHKS and CDR2 as YYEKEE (reference sequence). CDR3 length equals 13 residues. V was trimmed by 4 bases and J by 6 bases, leaving 13 bases between them. This CDR3 is CASSTIWGDGYTF. CDR3 nucleotide sequence: TGTGCCAGCAGCACAATTTGGGGGGATGGCTACACCTTC.

The V call is TRBV11-2, the J call TRBJ2-5, with a possible D match to TRBD2 (6 bases). This CDR3 comprises 14 residues. CDR1 and CDR2 from the germline V gene are SGHAT and FQNNGV. CDR3 nucleotide sequence: TGTACTAGCAGCTTAGTGCGGGGTAGAGGGACCCAGTACTTC. Its protein is CTSSLVRGRGTQYF. The whole variable domain, filled in from reference TRBV11-2 and TRBJ2-5, reads EAGVAQSPRYKIIEKRQSVAFWCNPISGHATLYWYQQILGQGPKLLIQFQNNGVVDDSQLPKDRFSAERLKGVDSTLKIQPAKLEDSAVYLCTSSLVRGRGTQYFGPGTRLLVL.